This TCR beta chain comes out of a study of blood T cell repertoires in COVID-19. About the research overall: PBMCs, B-cell-depleted T cells, or T cells were the source of the cDNA or gDNA that made up the material.

The CDR3 extends over 14 amino acids. J gave up 9 bases and V 2 bases, and 9 bases lay outside the gene matches. Germline values: CDR1 LNHNV, CDR2 YYDKDF (reference sequence). TCRdb keeps only in-frame clones here, not all; method: immunoSEQ multiplex PCR. The sample has approximately 110,000 clones; 75% to 90% are singletons. Sequenced: peripheral blood. The V gene is TRBV15, the J gene TRBJ2-7; TRBD1 matches at 8 bases. The source is a woman aged 80 or over with acute or convalescent COVID-19. In nucleotides, the CDR3 is TGTGCCACCAGCAGATGGGACAGGTTTTCCGTGCAGTACTTC. This codes for CATSRWDRFSVQYF.